The T cell receptor beta chain described here comes from a study of shared clonotypes between healthy human individuals. Study-level points and caveats: Clonotypes that were shared across a few donors made up 4% to 6% of naive CD4 clonotypes.

Every one of the donors was a Caucasian adult that lived in Nashville, Tennessee. The CDR3 contains 15 residues. Germline loops: CDR1 SGHAT, CDR2 FQNNGV. The V and J ends lost 4 bases and 6 bases respectively, with 15 bases between them. Original processing methods: ImmunoSEQ sequences covered only the junction and lacked quality scores; filtering therefore differed. Generated by immunoSEQ multiplex PCR, the TCRdb table keeps only in-frame clones and is missing some. Clonal size and the V and J genes are those of that table, whereas D and trimming came from the DNA. The sample carries around 100,000 clones, roughly 69% recorded once. Comments on this clone: Antigen specificity is unknown.

The clonotype comes from a man aged 25-45 years in good health. Material: memory CD8+ T cells sorted from blood. Documented subset: CD45RO+ cells pooled with CCR7-negative TemRA cells. The chain is built from TRBV11-2 and TRBJ2-2; the D is unclear. Here the CDR3 DNA reads TGTGCCAGCAGCTCCGAAGCGTGGCAGTCCGGGGAGCTGTTTTTT. Translating it yields CASSSEAWQSGELFF.